The TCR beta chain described here comes from a study of long-term antiretroviral therapy in people with HIV. Germline loops: CDR1 MRHNA, CDR2 SNTAGT. Trimming took off 4 bases at V and 8 bases at J, with 17 bases between the two ends. The CDR3 totals 14 residues. The assay used was immunoSEQ (version v3.0), run at survey level. Data came from immunoSEQ multiplex PCR; TCRdb stores just in-frame clones and leaves some out. The table shows 25,000 to 35,000 clones, with roughly 84% occurring only once. Every participant with HIV received treatment in the United States. This clonotype originated in a man between 25 and 39 years old with HIV. The chain employs TRBV6-4 and TRBJ2-5, with D unclear. The specimen was unsorted PBMCs, collected 2.8 years after starting antiretroviral therapy. CDR3 DNA: TGTGCCAGCAGTGCTCCACTGAAGGCAAAAACCCAGTACTTC. It is translated as CASSAPLKAKTQYF.